Described below is a single T cell receptor (beta chain) sequence and its context. Per the original data handling: Reference gene primer amplification yielded estimated nucleated cell counts. The method was immunoSEQ multiplex PCR; TCRdb's version includes in-frame clones alone and lacks a portion of them. That table furnishes V, J and clone size, whereas the DNA furnished D and trimming. The sample holds around 180,000 clones; approximately 85% are singletons and the top ten take 3.3%. The data were taken from a study of blood T cell repertoires in COVID-19. Whole-study context: Samples representing acute and convalescent COVID-19 were sourced from the United States, Italy and Spain.

The V end was cut by 0 bases, the J end by 3 bases, with 12 bases between. This CDR3 has 15 residues. CDR1 is LGHNA, CDR2 YNFKEQ, per germline. V is TRBV4-2 and J is TRBJ2-7, with a tentative D call TRBD2 (6 bases). Sequencing was carried out using peripheral blood. The sequence came from a man aged 60 to 69 with acute or convalescent COVID-19. This CDR3 reads CASSQEGGSDYEQYF. The DNA for the CDR3 is TGTGCCAGCAGCCAAGAAGGAGGGAGTGACTACGAGCAGTACTTC.